The entry below gives a single TCR beta chain sequence along with its context. The antigen is not known. The PCR contained 60 Vbeta and 13 Jbeta primers. Sequencing used immunoSEQ multiplex PCR; TCRdb keeps in-frame clones, though not all of them. In total, the table holds around 210,000 clones. This specimen belongs to a study of cytomegalovirus exposure and HLA in healthy donors. Study at large: Drawn from HLA-typed donors, approximately 85 million unique TCRs were held in an early data release.

At the time of sampling, donors were nominally healthy, though unrecorded immune exposures were likely. V gave up 5 bases and J gave up 2 bases, with 10 bases separating them. Germline V lookup: CDR1 SGHAT, CDR2 FQNNGV. This CDR3 is 15 amino acids long. Study outcomes and limitations: No immune exposure information besides CMV serostatus was available. TCR beta sequences reportedly predicted most subjects' HLA-A and HLA-B alleles accurately.

The receptor was isolated from a woman aged 25 to 39 in good health and CMV-seropositive. The specimen was PBMCs. V usage is TRBV11-2 and J usage is TRBJ2-6; TRBD1 is a possible D gene (6 bases). The CDR3 nucleotides are TGTGCCAGCAGCCTACGGACAGCTGGGGCCAACGTCCTGACTTTC. Protein sequence: CASSLRTAGANVLTF.